Following are 22 T cell receptor beta chains from one sample sequenced in a study of vaccination effects on CD4 cells after COVID-19. A 10-day culture period preceded the isolation of CD4+ T cells. Vaccine administered to participants consisted of two doses of either BNT162b2 or mRNA-1273. Profiling relied on immunoSEQ multiplex PCR, and the TCRdb table lists in-frame clones only, not all of them. The data hold approximately 9,800 clones, with about 80% observed a single time. No antigen is known for these receptors. The material was CD4+ T cells from PBMCs cultured without peptide, obtained after COVID-19 vaccination. All receptors derive from a human donor who received a COVID-19 vaccine.

The chain carries TRBV5-1 and TRBJ1-6; 9 bases are shared with TRBD1. CDR1 is SGHRS, CDR2 YFSETQ, per germline. V gave up 4 bases and J gave up 5 bases; unmatched junction bases: 7. The CDR3 has 16 amino acids. The CDR3 sequence is CASSTRTGEDNSPLHF. CDR3 coding DNA: TGCGCCAGCAGCACCCGGACAGGGGAGGATAATTCACCCCTCCACTTT.

The chain recombines TRBV10-3 with TRBJ1-1; D unresolved. V gave up 8 bases and J gave up 0 bases, with 7 bases separating them. Germline CDR1 reads ENHRY; CDR2 reads SYGVKD. The CDR3 spans 12 residues. This chain's CDR3 is CAIRDLNTEAFF. For the CDR3, the DNA is TGTGCCATCCGAGACCTGAACACTGAAGCTTTCTTT.

The chain recombines TRBV5-1 with TRBJ1-6; 9 bases agree with TRBD1. There are 18 residues in the CDR3. The trim removed 4 bases at V and 0 bases at J, leaving 8 bases unmatched. Germline V gene data show CDR1 as SGHRS and CDR2 as YFSETQ. CDR3 coding DNA: TGCGCCAGCAGCCCCCACGGGACAGGGAGCTCCTATAATTCACCCCTCCACTTT. Translating it yields CASSPHGTGSSYNSPLHF.

The chain uses TRBV7-5 and TRBJ1-4; the table's TRBD1 call for D was not verified on the DNA. TRBV7-5 is termed a pseudogene. The CDR3 runs to 16 residues. The DNA for the CDR3 is TGTGCCAGAAGCTTAGCAGGGGGCCCAACTAATGAAAAACTGTTTTTT. Translation: CARSLAGGPTNEKLFF.

The chain carries TRBV30 and TRBJ2-5, with D possibly being TRBD1 (6 bases). Trimming left V 1 base short and J 5 bases short, with 14 bases between. Germline V CDR1 and CDR2: GTSNPN, SVGIG (reference sequence). CDR3 length: 14 amino acids. CDR3 loop: CAWSDRDLRETQYF. CDR3 in DNA: TGTGCCTGGAGTGACAGGGACCTCCGGGAGACCCAGTACTTC.

The chain is built from TRBV6-2 or TRBV6-3 and TRBJ2-7, with D unresolved. Germline-derived CDR1 and CDR2 are MNHEY and SVGEGT. V lost 4 bases to trimming and J lost 3 bases, with 13 bases between them. The CDR3 is made up of 14 amino acids. The CDR3 spells CASSLIRGYYEQYF. The CDR3 region has the DNA TGTGCCAGCAGTTTAATTAGAGGTTACTACGAGCAGTACTTC.

The chain joins TRBV7-2 to TRBJ2-7; tentative D call: TRBD1 (6 bases). Germline V gives CDR1 SGHTA, CDR2 FQGNSA. The CDR3 has 14 amino acids. V was cut by 4 bases and J by 2 bases, with 12 bases left in between. The CDR3 sequence: CASSSDRLTYEQYF. CDR3 sequence (DNA): TGTGCCAGCAGCTCCGACAGGCTAACCTACGAGCAGTACTTC.

The rearrangement uses TRBV6-5 and TRBJ2-7, with TRBD1 matching over 8 bases. V was pared by 6 bases and J by 3 bases, with 4 bases of the junction left unmatched. Per the germline V gene, CDR1 is MNHEY and CDR2 is SVGAGI. There are 13 residues in the CDR3. The CDR3 nucleotides are TGTGCCAGCAGAAGGACAGGGAACTACGAGCAGTACTTC. Amino acids: CASRRTGNYEQYF.

The chain combines TRBV7-2 with TRBJ1-3, with D maybe TRBD1 (5 bases). The germline gives CDR1 SGHTA, CDR2 FQGNSA. This CDR3 has 13 residues. The V gene lost 1 base and the J gene lost 4 bases, with 5 bases spanning the gap. CDR3 region: CASSLEGGNTIYF. The CDR3 nucleotides are TGTGCCAGCAGCTTAGAGGGGGGAAACACCATATATTTT.

This clone came up once. The V call is TRBV2, the J call TRBJ2-1; 12 bases map to TRBD2. Germline trimming cut 6 bases from V and 9 bases from J; bases unmatched to any gene: 9. The germline CDR1 and CDR2 sequences are SNHLY and FYNNEI. The CDR3 extends over 15 amino acids. CDR3 nucleotide sequence: TGTGCCAGCAGGGCTCTAGCGGGAGGGCCGGGTGAGCAGTTCTTC. Encoded protein: CASRALAGGPGEQFF.

V gene TRBV5-1 combines with J gene TRBJ2-3; D remains unclear. The germline V gene encodes CDR1 SGHRS and CDR2 YFSETQ. Between the trimmed V and J ends, which lost 0 bases and 0 bases, there was a span of 2 bases. The CDR3 runs to 13 residues. For the CDR3, the DNA is TGCGCCAGCAGCTTGGCTAGCACAGATACGCAGTATTTT. This sequence encodes CASSLASTDTQYF. Filled out from reference TRBV5-1 and TRBJ2-3, the complete variable domain reads KAGVTQTPRYLIKTRGQQVTLSCSPISGHRSVSWYQQTPGQGLQFLFEYFSETQRNKGNFPGRFSGRQFSNSRSEMNVSTLELGDSALYLCASSLASTDTQYFGPGTRLTVL.

The V gene is TRBV5-1, the J gene TRBJ1-6, with TRBD1 matching 7 bases. The germline V gene encodes CDR1 SGHRS and CDR2 YFSETQ. The CDR3 extends over 14 amino acids. The V and J ends lost 1 base and 8 bases, in that order; junction bases with no gene match: 3. This CDR3 reads CASSLTGEDSPLHF. DNA for the CDR3: TGCGCCAGCAGCTTGACAGGGGAGGATTCACCCCTCCACTTT.

This clone was observed once. The chain joins TRBV6-6 to TRBJ1-4; 7 nucleotides match TRBD1. Germline V gives CDR1 MNHNY, CDR2 SVGAGI (reference sequence). V lost 0 bases, J lost 9 bases, and 4 bases stayed unmatched. The CDR3 length is 14 residues. CDR3 bases: TGTGCCAGCAGTTACTCGGACAGGTCGAAAAAACTGTTTTTT. This translates into CASSYSDRSKKLFF.

The chain couples TRBV4-2 to TRBJ2-7, with D possibly being TRBD2 (8 bases). Trimming shortened V by 5 bases and J by 0 bases, and 20 bases separated the two germline ends. The CDR3 length is 17 residues. Per the germline V gene, CDR1 is LGHNA and CDR2 is YNFKEQ. CDR3 residues: CASSSRQGAGASYEQYF. The DNA of the CDR3 is TGTGCCAGCAGCTCCCGACAGGGAGCGGGAGCCTCCTACGAGCAGTACTTC.

The CDR3 bases are TGTGCCAGCAGCTTGGGGGGAGGGCCAATAGGCTACGAGCAGTACTTC. Translated: CASSLGGGPIGYEQYF. The chain recombines TRBV5-6 with TRBJ2-7, with 7 bases fitting TRBD2. The germline V gene encodes CDR1 SGHDT and CDR2 YYEEEE. V dropped 0 bases and J dropped 3; count of bases not matched to a gene: 9. The CDR3 totals 16 residues.

CDR3 bases: TGTGCCAGCAGTACGATACGGGGGAAGATCACCTACGAGCAGTACTTC. Translating it yields CASSTIRGKITYEQYF. V is TRBV28 and J is TRBJ2-7; perhaps TRBD2 as D (6 bases). The CDR3 has 16 amino acids. V lost 5 bases, J lost 2 bases, and 19 bases lay in between. From germline, CDR1 is MDHEN and CDR2 SYDVKM. Full variable domain (rest looked up from reference TRBV28 and TRBJ2-7): DVKVTQSSRYLVKRTGEKVFLECVQDMDHENMFWYRQDPGLGLRLIYFSYDVKMKEKGDIPEGYSVSREKKERFSLILESASTNQTSMYLCASSTIRGKITYEQYFGPGTRLTVT.

V gene TRBV18 combines with J gene TRBJ2-7, with 15 bases matching TRBD2. The V gene's germline CDR1 is KGHSH and CDR2 LQKENI. Trimming at V came to 5 bases and at J to 5 bases, leaving 10 bases not matched to a gene. CDR3 length: 17 residues. CDR3 in amino acids: CASSGLAGGLESNEQYF. CDR3 nucleotides: TGTGCCAGCTCAGGACTAGCGGGAGGGCTTGAATCTAACGAGCAGTACTTC.

The chain uses TRBV6-5 and TRBJ2-6; D perhaps matches TRBD2 (5 bases). The CDR3 totals 14 residues. Germline values: CDR1 MNHEY, CDR2 SVGAGI. The V end lost 5 bases, the J end lost 4 bases, and 9 bases lay between the germline ends. CDR3 in DNA: TGTGCCAGCAGTCGGCGGGCCGGGGCCAACGTCCTGACTTTC. The encoded protein is CASSRRAGANVLTF.

The genes are TRBV30 and TRBJ2-1; D unresolved. This CDR3 is built from 11 residues. The V and J ends lost 2 bases and 9 bases respectively, with 8 bases between them. In germline, CDR1 is GTSNPN, CDR2 SVGIG (reference sequence). CDR3 protein: CAWSWLGEQFF. CDR3 DNA sequence: TGTGCCTGGAGTTGGTTAGGTGAGCAGTTCTTC.

The genes are TRBV5-1 and TRBJ1-4; TRBD1 is a possible D gene (5 bases). Germline V gives CDR1 SGHRS, CDR2 YFSETQ. The CDR3 sequence is 13 residues long. V lost 4 bases to trimming and J lost 5 bases, with 9 bases between them. The CDR3 nucleotides are TGCGCCAGCAGCCTTGGGGGGAATGAAAAACTGTTTTTT. Encoded protein: CASSLGGNEKLFF.

This rearrangement joins TRBV18 to TRBJ2-3; unclear D gene. Germline V CDR1 and CDR2: KGHSH, LQKENI. The CDR3 covers 12 residues. V lost 4 bases and J lost 5, with 7 bases in between. CDR3 nucleotide sequence: TGTGCCAGCTCACTAAAGGGAGATACGCAGTATTTT. It specifies CASSLKGDTQYF.

CDR3 coding DNA: TGTGCCAGCAGACCACAGGGTTTACGGATCTCCTACGAGCAGTACTTC. This sequence encodes CASRPQGLRISYEQYF. The gene calls are TRBV27 and TRBJ2-7; a weak D match, TRBD1 (6 bases). Trimming stripped 6 bases from V and 0 bases from J, with 18 bases between. The CDR3 runs 16 residues. CDR1 MNHEY and CDR2 SMNVEV come from the germline V gene (reference sequence).